This is a list of T cell receptor beta chains from one sample in a study of blood T cell repertoires in COVID-19. Using immunoSEQ multiplex PCR, the repertoire was profiled, and TCRdb retains in-frame clones only, with some absent. The data contain approximately 69,000 clones, 70% to 75% of them singletons. The sequenced material came from peripheral blood. Receptors were obtained from a man between 60 and 70 years old with acute or convalescent COVID-19. Each CDR3 is given with its conserved first and last residue. A D gene is named only where the DNA matches it firmly. Rows give clone size only sometimes, using once, few, many, or a class for an expanded clone.

CDR3 protein: CASSPGQGSTDTQYF; CDR3 DNA: TGTGCCAGTAGTCCCGGACAGGGTAGCACAGATACGCAGTATTTT; clone size: .; J gene: TRBJ2-3; D gene: TRBD1; V gene: TRBV19
CDR3 protein: CATSDGSGTSTDTQYF; CDR3 DNA: TGTGCCACCAGTGATGGGAGCGGCACTAGCACAGATACGCAGTATTTT; clone size: .; J gene: TRBJ2-3; D gene: .; V gene: TRBV24-1
CDR3 protein: CASSPTSVLGETQYF; CDR3 DNA: TGTGCCAGCAGCCCAACTAGCGTGCTAGGGGAGACCCAGTACTTC; clone size: .; J gene: TRBJ2-5; D gene: TRBD2; V gene: TRBV7-2
CDR3 protein: CAWTYGVVRDTEAFF; CDR3 DNA: TGTGCCTGGACATACGGGGTGGTGAGAGACACTGAAGCTTTCTTT; clone size: .; J gene: TRBJ1-1; D gene: .; V gene: TRBV30
CDR3 protein: CASSPGTSGPPTDTQYF; CDR3 DNA: TGTGCCAGCAGCCCTGGCACTAGCGGGCCCCCCACAGATACGCAGTATTTT; clone size: .; J gene: TRBJ2-3; D gene: TRBD2; V gene: TRBV5-4
CDR3 protein: CASSLRTSGGADETQYF; CDR3 DNA: TGTGCCAGCAGCTTACGGACTAGCGGGGGGGCCGATGAGACCCAGTACTTC; clone size: .; J gene: TRBJ2-5; D gene: TRBD2; V gene: TRBV7-2
CDR3 protein: CASRTGIAGPEAFF; CDR3 DNA: TGTGCCAGCCGGACAGGGATCGCGGGACCTGAAGCTTTCTTT; clone size: once; J gene: TRBJ1-1; D gene: TRBD1; V gene: TRBV2
CDR3 protein: CASSGRGLGQPQHF; CDR3 DNA: TGTGCCAGCAGTGGCAGGGGGCTCGGTCAGCCCCAGCATTTT; clone size: .; J gene: TRBJ1-5; D gene: TRBD1; V gene: TRBV13
CDR3 protein: CASSLRGGNTEAFF; CDR3 DNA: TGTGCCAGCAGTTTACGGGGTGGGAACACTGAAGCTTTCTTT; clone size: once; J gene: TRBJ1-1; D gene: .; V gene: TRBV28
CDR3 protein: CAWSRRAGQPQHF; CDR3 DNA: TGTGCCTGGAGTAGGAGGGCAGGGCAGCCCCAGCATTTT; clone size: few; J gene: TRBJ1-5; D gene: .; V gene: TRBV30
CDR3 protein: CASSTPGNEQFF; CDR3 DNA: TGTGCCAGCAGTACCCCAGGAAATGAGCAGTTCTTC; clone size: .; J gene: TRBJ2-1; D gene: .; V gene: TRBV28
CDR3 protein: CASSQLAGGRVKYF; CDR3 DNA: TGTGCCAGCAGCCAGCTAGCGGGGGGTCGGGTCAAGTATTTT; clone size: .; J gene: TRBJ2-3; D gene: TRBD2; V gene: TRBV3-1/TRBV3-2
CDR3 protein: CASSLDRSTTGELFF; CDR3 DNA: TGCGCCAGCAGCTTGGACAGGTCTACCACCGGGGAGCTGTTTTTT; clone size: .; J gene: TRBJ2-2; D gene: .; V gene: TRBV5-1
CDR3 protein: CASSRLRGVNTEAFF; CDR3 DNA: TGTGCCAGCAGCCGGCTCAGGGGGGTGAACACTGAAGCTTTCTTT; clone size: few; J gene: TRBJ1-1; D gene: TRBD1; V gene: TRBV13
CDR3 protein: CASSFGQTTNTGELFF; CDR3 DNA: TGTGCCAGCAGTTTCGGACAGACAACGAACACCGGGGAGCTGTTTTTT; clone size: .; J gene: TRBJ2-2; D gene: .; V gene: TRBV6-5
CDR3 protein: CASWTGSEGTDTQYF; CDR3 DNA: TGCGCCAGTTGGACAGGGTCCGAAGGAACAGATACGCAGTATTTT; clone size: .; J gene: TRBJ2-3; D gene: TRBD1; V gene: TRBV5-1
CDR3 protein: CASHAAGGSGNTIYF; CDR3 DNA: TGTGCCAGCCATGCGGCAGGGGGCTCTGGAAACACCATATATTTT; clone size: .; J gene: TRBJ1-3; D gene: TRBD1; V gene: TRBV6-5
CDR3 protein: CAALRGQGTGELFF; CDR3 DNA: TGTGCCGCGCTTAGGGGGCAAGGCACCGGGGAGCTGTTTTTT; clone size: .; J gene: TRBJ2-2; D gene: TRBD1; V gene: TRBV10-3
CDR3 protein: CATSRVSGGGETQYF; CDR3 DNA: TGTGCCACCAGCAGAGTCTCAGGGGGTGGAGAGACCCAGTACTTC; clone size: .; J gene: TRBJ2-5; D gene: TRBD1; V gene: TRBV15
CDR3 protein: CASTSVGGNTGELFF; CDR3 DNA: TGTGCCAGCACCTCTGTAGGAGGAAACACCGGGGAGCTGTTTTTT; clone size: few; J gene: TRBJ2-2; D gene: .; V gene: TRBV6-5